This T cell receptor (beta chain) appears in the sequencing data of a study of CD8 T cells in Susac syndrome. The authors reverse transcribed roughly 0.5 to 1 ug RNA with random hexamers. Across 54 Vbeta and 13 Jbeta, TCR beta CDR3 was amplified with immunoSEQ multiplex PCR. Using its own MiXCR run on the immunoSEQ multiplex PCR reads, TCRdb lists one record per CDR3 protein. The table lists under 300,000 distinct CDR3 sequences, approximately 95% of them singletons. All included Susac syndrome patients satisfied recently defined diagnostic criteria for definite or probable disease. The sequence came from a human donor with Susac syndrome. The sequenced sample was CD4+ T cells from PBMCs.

The DNA of the CDR3 is TGTGCCAGCACCTCTCTAACAGATACGCAGTATTTT. Translation gives CASTSLTDTQYF. The J gene is TRBJ2-3, the V gene TRBV28; D is undetermined. CDR3 length: 12 amino acids. Germline V gene sequence: CDR1 MDHEN, CDR2 SYDVKM. Deletions cut 7 bases from V and 3 bases from J, with 8 bases between.